This TCR beta chain was profiled in a study of T cells in Graves' hyperthyroidism and ophthalmopathy. Study summary: Sampling of peripheral blood happened at initial diagnosis, prior to any treatment.

Diagnosing involved the use of clinical symptoms, serum thyroxine and TRAb, thyroid ultrasound and orbital computed tomography. PBMCs stemmed from 8.5 to 10 ml fresh peripheral blood. Using RNA transcripts as the source, TCR beta CDR3 regions were amplified. The HTBI set primed first-round TCR CDR3 RT-PCR. TCRdb analysed the multiplex PCR reads with MiXCR anew, one entry per CDR3 protein. The table records 400,000 to 500,000 distinct CDR3 sequences, approximately 15% of them present only once. This clonotype showed up many times. The clonotype comes from a man aged 18-30 years with Graves' ophthalmopathy. The sequencing input was blood.

CDR3 sequence: CASRLAGVDTQYF. The DNA for the CDR3 is TGCGCCAGTCGACTAGCGGGAGTAGATACGCAGTATTTT. The J gene is TRBJ2-3, the V gene TRBV10-2, with 12 bases lining up with TRBD2. The germline gives CDR1 WSHSY, CDR2 SAAADI. Trimming cost V 9 bases and J 5 bases; bases outside gene matches: 3. There are 13 residues in the CDR3.